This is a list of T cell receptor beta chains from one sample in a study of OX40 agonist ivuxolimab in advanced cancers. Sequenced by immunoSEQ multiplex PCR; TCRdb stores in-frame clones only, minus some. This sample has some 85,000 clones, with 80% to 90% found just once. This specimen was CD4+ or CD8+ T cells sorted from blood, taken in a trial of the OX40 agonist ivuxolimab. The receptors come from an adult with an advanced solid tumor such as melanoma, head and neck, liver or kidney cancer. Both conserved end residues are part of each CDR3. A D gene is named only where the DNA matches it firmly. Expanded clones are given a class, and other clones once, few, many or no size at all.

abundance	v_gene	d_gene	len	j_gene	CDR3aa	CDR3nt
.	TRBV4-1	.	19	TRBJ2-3	CASSQDVSGRAGDTDTQYF	TGCGCCAGCAGCCAAGATGTGTCGGGCAGGGCCGGGGACACAGATACGCAGTATTTT
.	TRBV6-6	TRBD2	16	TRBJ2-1	CASSYSTLAGYNEQFF	TGTGCCAGCAGTTACTCGACACTAGCGGGGTACAATGAGCAGTTCTTC
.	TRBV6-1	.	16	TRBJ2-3	CASSETGTGGTDTQYF	TGTGCCAGCAGCGAAACAGGGACCGGGGGCACAGATACGCAGTATTTT
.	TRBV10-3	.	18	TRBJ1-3	CAISDPILGLNSGNTIYF	TGTGCCATCAGCGATCCGATTCTGGGATTGAACTCTGGAAACACCATATATTTT
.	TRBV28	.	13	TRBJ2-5	CASSWDIQETQYF	TGTGCCAGCAGTTGGGACATTCAAGAGACCCAGTACTTC
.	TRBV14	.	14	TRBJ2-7	CASSQGNQFYEQYF	TGTGCCAGCAGCCAAGGGAACCAATTCTACGAGCAGTACTTC
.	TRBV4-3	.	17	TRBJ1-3	CASSQDAAGYSGNTIYF	TGCGCCAGCAGCCAAGATGCGGCCGGTTACTCTGGAAACACCATATATTTT
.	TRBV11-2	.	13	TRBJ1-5	CASSLVDNQPQHF	TGTGCCAGCAGCTTAGTAGACAATCAGCCCCAGCATTTT
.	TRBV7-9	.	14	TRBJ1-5	CASSLVGRNQPQHF	TGTGCCAGCAGCTTAGTGGGGCGAAATCAGCCCCAGCATTTT
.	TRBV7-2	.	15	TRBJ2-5	CASSLVGGVQETQYF	TGTGCCAGCAGCTTAGTGGGGGGCGTCCAGGAGACCCAGTACTTC
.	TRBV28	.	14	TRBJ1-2	CASSWPATPRGYTF	TGTGCCAGCAGTTGGCCAGCGACACCTCGGGGCTACACCTTC
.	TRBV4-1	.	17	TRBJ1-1	CASSQGVPSLNPTEAFF	TGCGCCAGCAGCCAAGGGGTACCTTCTTTAAACCCCACTGAAGCTTTCTTT
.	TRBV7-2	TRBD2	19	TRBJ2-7	CASSLVVGLALDNTYEQYF	TGTGCCAGCAGCTTAGTTGTGGGACTAGCGCTCGATAACACCTACGAGCAGTACTTC
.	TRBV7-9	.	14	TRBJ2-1	CASTRIGGTNEQFF	TGTGCCAGCACCCGAATTGGGGGGACCAATGAGCAGTTCTTC
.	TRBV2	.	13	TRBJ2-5	CASSETGQETQYF	TGTGCCAGCAGTGAAACCGGTCAGGAGACCCAGTACTTC
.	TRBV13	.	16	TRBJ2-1	CASSSVSSLRDNEQFF	TGTGCCAGCAGCTCCGTTTCCTCCCTCCGGGACAATGAGCAGTTCTTC
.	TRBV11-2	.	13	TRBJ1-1	CASSFTRDIEAFF	TGTGCCAGCAGCTTCACAAGGGACATTGAAGCTTTCTTT
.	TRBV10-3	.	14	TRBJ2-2	CAISRATDTGELFF	TGTGCCATCAGCCGGGCCACTGACACCGGGGAGCTGTTTTTT
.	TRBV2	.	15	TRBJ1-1	CASSPTTRVGTEAFF	TGTGCCAGCAGCCCCACCACAAGGGTGGGCACTGAAGCTTTCTTT
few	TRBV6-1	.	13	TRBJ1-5	CASSEAETQPQHF	TGTGCCAGCAGTGAGGCAGAGACTCAGCCCCAGCATTTT
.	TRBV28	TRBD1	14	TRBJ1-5	CASSVGGGNQPQHF	TGTGCCAGCAGTGTAGGGGGCGGGAATCAGCCCCAGCATTTT
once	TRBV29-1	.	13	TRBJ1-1	CSVRRGMGTEAFF	TGCAGCGTTCGGAGGGGAATGGGCACTGAAGCTTTCTTT
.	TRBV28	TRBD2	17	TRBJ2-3	CASSFASGSTSTDTQYF	TGTGCCAGCAGTTTCGCTAGCGGGTCCACTAGCACAGATACGCAGTATTTT
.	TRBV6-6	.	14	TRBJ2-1	CASVKGSGYNEQFF	TGTGCCAGCGTAAAAGGGAGCGGTTACAATGAGCAGTTCTTC
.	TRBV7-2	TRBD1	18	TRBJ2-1	CASSPRDRGFSSYNEQFF	TGTGCCAGCAGCCCTCGGGACAGGGGGTTCAGCTCCTACAATGAGCAGTTCTTC
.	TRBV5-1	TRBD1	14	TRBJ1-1	CASSYDRGDTEAFF	TGCGCCAGCAGTTACGACAGGGGGGACACTGAAGCTTTCTTT
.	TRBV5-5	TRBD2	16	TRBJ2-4	CASSLASGRTRNIQYF	TGTGCCAGCAGCTTGGCGAGCGGGAGGACTAGGAACATTCAGTACTTC
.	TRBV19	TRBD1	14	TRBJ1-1	CASSIQGVLTEAFF	TGTGCCAGTAGTATTCAGGGGGTTCTCACTGAAGCTTTCTTT
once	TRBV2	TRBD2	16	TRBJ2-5	CASIGLRGEGGETQYF	TGTGCCAGCATAGGGTTGCGCGGGGAGGGCGGGGAGACCCAGTACTTC
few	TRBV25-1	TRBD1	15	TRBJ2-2	CASSDPGGNTGELFF	TGTGCCAGCAGTGATCCAGGGGGGAACACCGGGGAGCTGTTTTTT
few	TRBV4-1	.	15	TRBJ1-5	CASSQEGASNQPQHF	TGCGCCAGCAGCCAAGAAGGGGCTTCCAATCAGCCCCAGCATTTT
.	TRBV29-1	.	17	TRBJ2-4	CSVVGGGGAGSKNIQYF	TGCAGCGTTGTGGGAGGAGGGGGCGCCGGGTCCAAAAACATTCAGTACTTC
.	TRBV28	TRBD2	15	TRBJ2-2	CASSYSAGGAGELFF	TGTGCCAGCAGTTATTCCGCGGGAGGGGCCGGGGAGCTGTTTTTT
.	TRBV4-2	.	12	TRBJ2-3	CASSRSTDTQYF	TGTGCCAGCAGCCGAAGCACAGATACGCAGTATTTT
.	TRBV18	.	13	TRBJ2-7	CASSPGLFYEQYF	TGTGCCAGCTCACCAGGACTTTTCTACGAGCAGTACTTC
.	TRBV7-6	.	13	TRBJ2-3	CASSLFFADTQYF	TGTGCCAGCAGCTTGTTCTTTGCAGATACGCAGTATTTT
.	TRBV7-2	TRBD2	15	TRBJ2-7	CASSLATSGPREQYF	TGTGCCAGCAGCTTAGCGACTAGCGGGCCGAGGGAGCAGTACTTC
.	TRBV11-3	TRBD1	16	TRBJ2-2	CASSSTDRGGTGELFF	TGTGCCAGCAGCTCGACCGACAGGGGGGGGACCGGGGAGCTGTTTTTT